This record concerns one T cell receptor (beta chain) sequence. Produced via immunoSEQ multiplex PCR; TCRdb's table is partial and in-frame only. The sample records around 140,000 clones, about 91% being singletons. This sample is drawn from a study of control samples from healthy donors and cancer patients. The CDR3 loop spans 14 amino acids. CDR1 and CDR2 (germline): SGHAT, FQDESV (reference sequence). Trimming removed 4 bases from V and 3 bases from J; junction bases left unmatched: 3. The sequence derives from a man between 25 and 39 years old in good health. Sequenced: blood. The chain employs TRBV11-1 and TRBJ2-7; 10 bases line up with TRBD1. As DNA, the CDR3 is TGTGCCAGCAGCTACCGGGACAGGGGCTACGAGCAGTACTTC. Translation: CASSYRDRGYEQYF. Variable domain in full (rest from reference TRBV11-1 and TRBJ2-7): EAEVAQSPRYKITEKSQAVAFWCDPISGHATLYWYRQILGQGPELLVQFQDESVVDDSQLPKDRFSAERLKGVDSTLKIQPAELGDSAMYLCASSYRDRGYEQYFGPGTRLTVT.